These 15 T cell receptor beta chains were all obtained from the same sample, sequenced in a study of CD8+ T cells in alopecia areata. Isolated RNA was reverse transcribed into cDNA used as the sequencing template. The repertoire was sequenced with immunoSEQ multiplex PCR; TCRdb's copy has only in-frame clones and lacks some. This sample carries over 120,000 clones, roughly 64% of them seen once, and the ten largest clones take around 6%. Specimen: CD4+ T cells sorted from blood, collected at week 0. The source of these receptors is a human donor with alopecia areata.

The chain has TRBV7-2 and TRBJ2-1; tentatively, D is TRBD1 (6 bases). The CDR3 runs 15 residues. Germline CDR1 is SGHTA and CDR2 is FQGNSA. Trimming pared 1 base from V and 3 bases from J, leaving 10 bases between. CDR3 loop: CASSLVTGLYNEQFF. In DNA form, the CDR3 reads TGTGCCAGCAGCTTAGTTACAGGGCTCTACAATGAGCAGTTCTTC.

This clone was seen a handful of times. The chain couples TRBV23-1 to TRBJ1-1; D remains unclear. TRBV23-1 is sorted into the ORF group, with uncertain function. Trimming left V 3 bases short and J 3 bases short, with 11 bases between. The CDR3 is 14 amino acids. The CDR3 region has the DNA TGCGCCAGCAGTCATCGTATGTATCACACTGAAGCTTTCTTT. Protein sequence: CASSHRMYHTEAFF.

V usage is TRBV5-1 and J usage is TRBJ2-5, with 10 bases matching TRBD1. V shed 4 bases and J 2 bases; nucleotides not matched to a gene: 5. This CDR3 comprises 15 residues. In germline, CDR1 is SGHRS, CDR2 YFSETQ. In DNA form, the CDR3 reads TGCGCCAGCAGCCCCGGGACAGGGGCGCAAGAGACCCAGTACTTC. Its protein product is CASSPGTGAQETQYF. Supplemented by reference TRBV5-1 and TRBJ2-5, the full variable domain reads KAGVTQTPRYLIKTRGQQVTLSCSPISGHRSVSWYQQTPGQGLQFLFEYFSETQRNKGNFPGRFSGRQFSNSRSEMNVSTLELGDSALYLCASSPGTGAQETQYFGPGTRLLVL.

V usage is TRBV5-6 and J usage is TRBJ2-7; TRBD1 aligns across 9 bases. In germline, CDR1 is SGHDT, CDR2 YYEEEE. Losses at the gene ends were 0 bases for V and 4 bases for J; bases not matched to a gene: 5. This CDR3 has 15 amino acids. CDR3 DNA: TGTGCCAGCAGCTTGGTTCCGGGACAGGGATACGAGCAGTACTTC. Amino acids: CASSLVPGQGYEQYF. Combining the CDR3 with reference TRBV5-6 and TRBJ2-7 gives the whole variable domain DAGVTQSPTHLIKTRGQQVTLRCSPKSGHDTVSWYQQALGQGPQFIFQYYEEEERQRGNFPDRFSGHQFPNYSSELNVNALLLGDSALYLCASSLVPGQGYEQYFGPGTRLTVT.

The DNA for the CDR3 is TGCAGCGTTGTGCGTTCAGGGGGCCGCACAGATACGCAGTATTTT. It specifies CSVVRSGGRTDTQYF. The V and J genes are TRBV29-1 and TRBJ2-3; 8 positions match TRBD1. The V segment lost 4 bases and the J segment 1 base; nucleotides outside the gene matches: 7. The germline V gene has CDR1 SQVTM and CDR2 ANQGSEA. This CDR3 region has 15 residues.

J is TRBJ1-2 and V is TRBV7-3; 12 bases match TRBD1. There are 17 residues in the CDR3. V gave up 1 base and J gave up 6 bases; unmatched junction bases: 9. Looked up from germline, CDR1 is SGHTA and CDR2 is FQGTGA. The CDR3 protein is CASSLNGAGQGADGYTF. DNA of the CDR3: TGTGCCAGCAGCTTAAACGGGGCGGGACAGGGGGCCGATGGCTACACCTTC.

V is TRBV27 and J is TRBJ1-1; the D gene is possibly TRBD1 (6 bases). The CDR3 totals 13 residues. V was pared by 10 bases and J by 1 base, with 13 bases between. CDR1 MNHEY and CDR2 SMNVEV come from the germline V gene (reference sequence). The CDR3 DNA reads as TGTGCCACCCGGAACAGGGAGAACACTGAAGCTTTCTTT. Its protein is CATRNRENTEAFF.

This clone was observed a handful of times. This sequence joins TRBV2 and TRBJ2-7; 11 bases align to TRBD2. The V gene end was trimmed by 5 bases and the J gene end by 4 bases; junction bases not matched to a gene: 7. The length of the CDR3 is 15 residues. Looked up from germline, CDR1 is SNHLY and CDR2 is FYNNEI. CDR3 nucleotides: TGTGCCAGCAGTCGACTAGCGGGGCAAGGATACGAGCAGTACTTC. This translates into CASSRLAGQGYEQYF.

This clone was detected only a few times. This chain uses TRBV25-1 with TRBJ2-3; D not resolved. The CDR3 covers 14 residues. Deletions cut 1 base from V and 2 bases from J, with 7 bases between. Germline assignment: CDR1 MGHDK and CDR2 SYGVNS. The CDR3 protein is CASSESGLTDTQYF. DNA for the CDR3: TGTGCCAGCAGTGAATCGGGTCTCACAGATACGCAGTATTTT.

The chain joins TRBV2 to TRBJ2-5; 9 bases agree with TRBD1. CDR3 size: 15 residues. Germline V lookup: CDR1 SNHLY, CDR2 FYNNEI. The junction had 8 bases not matched to a gene; V was cut back by 2 bases and J by 7 bases. The CDR3 sequence: CASSERGQGRGTQYF. The CDR3, as DNA: TGTGCCAGCAGTGAAAGGGGACAGGGACGTGGGACCCAGTACTTC.

This clone was counted only a few times. The chain carries TRBV5-1 and TRBJ2-1, with 12 bases matching TRBD2. Per germline, CDR1 SGHRS and CDR2 YFSETQ. Trimming cost V 3 bases and J 5 bases; bases outside gene matches: 6. CDR3 size: 16 residues. CDR3: CASSSMTSGGHNEQFF. The CDR3 nucleotides are TGCGCCAGCAGCTCCATGACTAGCGGGGGACACAATGAGCAGTTCTTC.

A word on this clone: A read error may produce the germline difference seen at one junction end. This chain connects TRBV7-7 to TRBJ2-3; 9 bases line up with TRBD1. This CDR3 contains 13 residues. Germline CDR1 reads SSHAT; CDR2 reads FNYEAQ (reference sequence). The chain's CDR3 is CASSVDRGDTQYF. Written as DNA, the CDR3 is TGTGCTAGCAGCGTGGACAGGGGTGATACGCAGTATTTT.

The gene calls are TRBV7-2 and TRBJ1-5; possibly TRBD1 for D (5 bases). V shed 5 bases and J shed 0 bases, with 11 bases lying between them. From germline, CDR1 is SGHTA and CDR2 FQGNSA. The CDR3 totals 15 residues. The CDR3 bases are TGTGCCAGCAGCGCGGGGACGTATAGCAATCAGCCCCAGCATTTT. Translation gives CASSAGTYSNQPQHF.

The chain uses TRBV29-1 and TRBJ2-2; unclear D gene. The germline V gene encodes CDR1 SQVTM and CDR2 ANQGSEA. CDR3 length equals 12 residues. The V gene lost 6 bases and the J gene lost 3 bases, with 8 bases spanning the gap. The CDR3 here is CSVLGYTGELFF. The CDR3 nucleotides read TGCAGCGTCCTCGGATACACCGGGGAGCTGTTTTTT.

The rearrangement links TRBV29-1 to TRBJ2-5; D is possibly TRBD2 (6 bases). Germline CDR1 is SQVTM and CDR2 is ANQGSEA. V was trimmed by 6 bases and J by 5 bases, leaving 13 bases between them. CDR3 length equals 12 residues. CDR3 in DNA: TGCAGCGTCCGGGAGAACGGGGAGACCCAGTACTTC. This encodes CSVRENGETQYF. Full variable domain (outside the CDR3, taken from reference TRBV29-1 and TRBJ2-5): SAVISQKPSRDICQRGTSLTIQCQVDSQVTMMFWYRQQPGQSLTLIATANQGSEATYESGFVIDKFPISRPNLTFSTLTVSNMSPEDSSIYLCSVRENGETQYFGPGTRLLVL.